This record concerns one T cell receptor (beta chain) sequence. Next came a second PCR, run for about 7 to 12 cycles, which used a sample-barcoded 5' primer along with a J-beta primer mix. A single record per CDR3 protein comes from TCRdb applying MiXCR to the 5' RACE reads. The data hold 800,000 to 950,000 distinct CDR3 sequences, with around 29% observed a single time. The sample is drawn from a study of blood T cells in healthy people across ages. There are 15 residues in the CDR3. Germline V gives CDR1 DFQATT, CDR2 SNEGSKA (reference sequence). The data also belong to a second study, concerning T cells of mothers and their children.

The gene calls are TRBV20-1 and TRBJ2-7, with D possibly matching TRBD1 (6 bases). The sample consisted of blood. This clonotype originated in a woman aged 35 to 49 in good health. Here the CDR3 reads CRAPPQGSAVWEQYF. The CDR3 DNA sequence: TGCAGGGCCCCACCACAGGGCTCGGCGGTGTGGGAGCAGTACTTC.